These 17 T cell receptor beta chains share one sample of origin, sequenced in a study of blood T cell repertoires in COVID-19. Profiled with immunoSEQ multiplex PCR; TCRdb holds only in-frame clones, not every one. This table has 350,000 to 450,000 clones, around nine tenths appearing once. The specimen was peripheral blood. The origin of the receptors is a woman in her thirties or forties with COVID-19, enrolled during active disease.

The chain combines TRBV9 with TRBJ2-3; 13 nucleotides match TRBD2. The CDR3 has 15 residues. Per the germline V gene, CDR1 is SGDLS and CDR2 is YYNGEE. V lost 4 bases to trimming and J lost 6 bases; unmatched junction nucleotides: 5. CDR3 in amino acids: CASSTWTSGGDTQYF. CDR3 DNA: TGTGCCAGCAGCACTTGGACTAGCGGGGGTGATACGCAGTATTTT.

The chain is built from TRBV7-8 and TRBJ2-2; D is perhaps TRBD2 (6 bases). The CDR3 is 16 amino acids. Trimming removed 5 bases from V and 4 bases from J, with 17 bases in between. Germline V gene sequence: CDR1 SGHVS, CDR2 FQNEAQ. In DNA form, the CDR3 reads TGTGCCAGCAGCGTATACCGGGACTTGCGCACCGGGGAGCTGTTTTTT. Its protein product is CASSVYRDLRTGELFF.

This chain uses TRBV6-5 with TRBJ2-7; 10 positions match TRBD1. With V trimmed by 7 bases and J by 1 base, 7 bases remained unmatched. Per germline, CDR1 MNHEY and CDR2 SVGAGI. CDR3 length: 15 residues. The CDR3 spells CASNIGQGVSYEQYF. The CDR3 DNA follows: TGTGCCAGCAATATCGGACAGGGGGTATCCTACGAGCAGTACTTC.

This clone was seen a few times. V is TRBV19 and J is TRBJ1-6, with D possibly TRBD1 on 6 matching bases. The ends were cut back, 3 bases at V and 8 bases at J, with 11 bases in the middle. Germline V gives CDR1 LNHDA, CDR2 SQIVND (reference sequence). CDR3 size: 14 residues. CDR3 loop: CASSMGQWDSPLHF. The CDR3, as DNA: TGTGCCAGTAGTATGGGACAATGGGATTCACCCCTCCACTTT.

The rearrangement uses TRBV11-2 and TRBJ2-7; the D gene is possibly TRBD2 (5 bases). Germline V gives CDR1 SGHAT, CDR2 FQNNGV. The V and J ends lost 5 bases and 7 bases respectively, with 12 bases between them. The CDR3 is 12 residues long. CDR3 residues: CASSPEGLEQYF. The CDR3 region has the DNA TGTGCCAGCAGCCCCGAGGGCCTGGAGCAGTACTTC.

The CDR3 coding sequence is TGCAGTGCTAGTCCAGGGGCCCTTAATGAAAAACTGTTTTTT. Translated: CSASPGALNEKLFF. The V call is TRBV20-1, the J call TRBJ1-4; D is possibly TRBD1 (6 bases). V dropped 3 bases and J dropped 4 bases, with 12 bases sitting between them. Germline CDR1 DFQATT, CDR2 SNEGSKA (reference sequence). This CDR3 contains 14 residues.

The sample holds one count of this clone. The chain's CDR3 is CASSVVPSQPGNTIYF. As DNA, the CDR3 is TGTGCCAGCAGCGTAGTGCCGAGCCAACCTGGAAACACCATATATTTT. This rearrangement joins TRBV9 to TRBJ1-3; D not certain. Between the trimmed V and J ends, which lost 0 bases and 2 bases, there was a span of 12 bases. Germline CDR1 is SGDLS and CDR2 is YYNGEE. The CDR3 extends over 16 amino acids. Based on the CDR3 plus reference TRBV9 and TRBJ1-3, the full variable domain is DSGVTQTPKHLITATGQRVTLRCSPRSGDLSVYWYQQSLDQGLQFLIQYYNGEERAKGNILERFSAQQFPDLHSELNLSSLELGDSALYFCASSVVPSQPGNTIYFGEGSWLTVV.

This clone appeared once. The chain couples TRBV11-3 to TRBJ2-3; 7 nucleotides line up with TRBD2. The J segment lost 0 bases and the V segment lost 5 bases, leaving 2 bases of the junction unmatched. This CDR3 contains 14 residues. CDR1 is SGHNT and CDR2 is YENEEA in the germline V gene. The DNA of the CDR3 is TGTGCCAGCAGCCTGCGGGGGAGCACAGATACGCAGTATTTT. Its protein product is CASSLRGSTDTQYF. Using reference TRBV11-3 and TRBJ2-3 for the parts outside the CDR3, the full variable domain is EAGVVQSPRYKIIEKKQPVAFWCNPISGHNTLYWYLQNLGQGPELLIRYENEEAVDDSQLPKDRFSAERLKGVDSTLKIQPAELGDSAVYLCASSLRGSTDTQYFGPGTRLTVL.

V and J are TRBV25-1 and TRBJ1-2; tentative D call: TRBD1 (5 bases). This CDR3 contains 18 residues. The germline V gene has CDR1 MGHDK and CDR2 SYGVNS. Trimming pared 4 bases from V and 3 bases from J, leaving 24 bases between. The CDR3 DNA follows: TGTGCCAGCAGTGCCCTGGGATCGGCCCGGTGGGGCTACTATGGCTACACCTTC. Amino acids: CASSALGSARWGYYGYTF.

The V gene is TRBV15, the J gene TRBJ1-1; D is undetermined. Trimming stripped 2 bases from V and 10 bases from J, with 14 bases between. Germline V CDR1 and CDR2: LNHNV, YYDKDF (reference sequence). The CDR3 spans 13 residues. The CDR3: CATSRNTQSSAFF. For the CDR3, the DNA is TGTGCCACCAGCAGAAACACACAGAGTTCAGCTTTCTTT.

The chain couples TRBV7-3 to TRBJ2-3; TRBD1 matches at 9 bases. This CDR3 is 15 amino acids long. The germline V gene has CDR1 SGHTA and CDR2 FQGTGA. V gave up 3 bases and J gave up 4 bases; unmatched junction bases: 5. The CDR3 loop reads CASSFGTGKADTQYF. As DNA, the CDR3 is TGTGCCAGCAGCTTCGGGACAGGGAAGGCAGATACGCAGTATTTT.

The rearrangement joins TRBV28 to TRBJ1-4; D unresolved. Between the trimmed V and J ends, which lost 5 bases and 8 bases, there was a span of 15 bases. This CDR3 has 14 residues. Germline V gene data show CDR1 as MDHEN and CDR2 as SYDVKM. CDR3 coding DNA: TGTGCCAGCAGTCCCGGCCCCAGAGGAGAAAAACTGTTTTTT. Encoded protein: CASSPGPRGEKLFF.

The CDR3, as DNA: TGTGCCAGCAGCTTGGGGGACATTGGTGAAAAACTGTTTTTT. Translated, it gives CASSLGDIGEKLFF. The rearrangement uses TRBV5-5 and TRBJ1-4; D might be TRBD1 (6 bases). Germline CDR1 SGHKS, CDR2 YYEKEE (reference sequence). With 0 bases removed from V and 7 bases from J, the gap between germline ends came to 10 bases. The CDR3 spans 14 residues.

This clone was counted once. This chain links TRBV7-9 with TRBJ1-2, with D hard to call. The CDR3 is 11 residues long. Germline V CDR1 and CDR2: SEHNR, FQNEAQ (reference sequence). Trimming pared 2 bases from V and 6 bases from J, leaving 4 bases between. CDR3 nucleotides: TGTGCCAGCAGCTTACAGGATGGCTACACCTTC. This encodes CASSLQDGYTF.

The chain recombines TRBV5-6 with TRBJ1-4; perhaps TRBD1 as D (6 bases). V lost 2 bases to trimming and J lost 7 bases, with 9 bases between them. Germline CDR1 SGHDT, CDR2 YYEEEE. The CDR3 is 13 residues long. CDR3 protein: CASSFTGREKLFF. CDR3 DNA: TGTGCCAGCAGCTTTACAGGGCGTGAAAAACTGTTTTTT. Full variable domain (missing parts from reference TRBV5-6 and TRBJ1-4): DAGVTQSPTHLIKTRGQQVTLRCSPKSGHDTVSWYQQALGQGPQFIFQYYEEEERQRGNFPDRFSGHQFPNYSSELNVNALLLGDSALYLCASSFTGREKLFFGSGTQLSVL.

This clone has just one count. The genes are TRBV7-9 and TRBJ2-5, with 11 bases matching TRBD2. The CDR3 is made up of 14 amino acids. Looked up from germline, CDR1 is SEHNR and CDR2 is FQNEAQ (reference sequence). Trimming took 5 bases from V and 5 from J; bases not matched to a gene: 4. The CDR3: CASSPTSGGETQYF. CDR3 nucleotides: TGTGCCAGCAGCCCTACTAGCGGGGGCGAGACCCAGTACTTC.

The gene calls are TRBV20-1 and TRBJ2-3; 8 bases line up with TRBD2. Germline V gives CDR1 DFQATT, CDR2 SNEGSKA (reference sequence). V lost 3 bases and J lost 2; bases outside the gene matches: 7. The CDR3 is 15 residues long. In nucleotides, the CDR3 is TGCAGTGCTAGTATAGCGGGGACGTACACAGATACGCAGTATTTT. Protein: CSASIAGTYTDTQYF.